A single sample gave rise to the 26 T cell receptor beta chains below, sequenced in a study of Ad26.COV2.S vaccination and SARS-CoV-2 variants. Sequencing was performed with immunoSEQ multiplex PCR; in TCRdb, only in-frame clones are kept and a portion is missing. The sample includes tens of thousands of clones, approximately 81% of them seen just once. The sequenced sample was peripheral blood, obtained after recovery from COVID-19. These receptors all come from a human donor who had recovered from COVID-19.

The count of this clone is one. This chain joins TRBV7-2 and TRBJ2-3, with D unclear. V shed 1 base and J shed 5 bases, with 7 bases lying between them. The CDR3 sequence is 13 residues long. Germline assignment: CDR1 SGHTA and CDR2 FQGNSA. The CDR3 sequence: CASSLVRIDTQYF. DNA of the CDR3: TGTGCCAGCAGCTTAGTACGGATAGATACGCAGTATTTT.

The chain recombines TRBV9 with TRBJ2-4; D possibly uses TRBD1 or TRBD2 (5 bases each). CDR3 length equals 16 residues. V lost 2 bases and J lost 0, with 12 bases in between. Germline CDR1 and CDR2: SGDLS and YYNGEE. The CDR3 region has the DNA TGTGCCAGCAGCGTCAGTGAGGGGAAAGCCAAAAACATTCAGTACTTC. Amino acids: CASSVSEGKAKNIQYF. Combining the CDR3 with reference TRBV9 and TRBJ2-4 gives the whole variable domain DSGVTQTPKHLITATGQRVTLRCSPRSGDLSVYWYQQSLDQGLQFLIQYYNGEERAKGNILERFSAQQFPDLHSELNLSSLELGDSALYFCASSVSEGKAKNIQYFGAGTRLSVL.

The chain combines TRBV4-3 with TRBJ2-2; D not resolved. V was shortened by 1 base and J by 3 bases, with 6 bases between the two germline ends. Germline values: CDR1 LGHNA, CDR2 YSLEER. The CDR3 totals 14 residues. The CDR3 DNA follows: TGCGCCAGCAGCCAAGTGGCAGACACCGGGGAGCTGTTTTTT. Translating it yields CASSQVADTGELFF.

This clone was seen only once. This chain connects TRBV6-2 or TRBV6-3 to TRBJ1-1; the D gene is possibly TRBD1 (6 bases). The CDR3 contains 15 residues. V lost 6 bases and J lost 6, with 20 bases in between. Germline V lookup: CDR1 MNHEY, CDR2 SVGEGT. Here the CDR3 DNA reads TGTGCCAGCAGCCCTTTACAGTTTGGGGGCGCTGAAGCTTTCTTT. This translates into CASSPLQFGGAEAFF.

This clone was seen a few times. The chain uses TRBV7-3 and TRBJ2-3, with D hard to call. Germline V lookup: CDR1 SGHTA, CDR2 FQGTGA. The CDR3 loop spans 17 amino acids. The ends were cut back, 1 base at V and 1 base at J, with 15 bases in the middle. Here the CDR3 DNA reads TGTGCCAGCAGCTTAAGCCACGGACCTGGGGGCACAGATACGCAGTATTTT. Translating gives CASSLSHGPGGTDTQYF.

Written as DNA, the CDR3 is TGTGCCAGTAGTATTTCGGGGGCCTACAATGAGCAGTTCTTC. As protein: CASSISGAYNEQFF. This chain links TRBV19 with TRBJ2-1, with D perhaps matching TRBD2 (6 bases). This CDR3 has 14 residues. CDR1 LNHDA and CDR2 SQIVND come from the germline V gene (reference sequence). The V and J ends lost 3 bases and 2 bases respectively, with 8 bases between them.

The chain joins TRBV29-1 to TRBJ1-2, with 7 nucleotides matching TRBD1. Germline V lookup: CDR1 SQVTM, CDR2 ANQGSEA. J was trimmed by 2 bases and V by 6 bases; bases with no gene match: 3. CDR3 length: 12 residues. CDR3 loop: CSVEQGNYGYTF. The CDR3 nucleotides read TGCAGCGTAGAACAGGGGAACTATGGCTACACCTTC.

This clone was recorded once. The chain uses TRBV12-3 or TRBV12-4 and TRBJ2-7, with D perhaps assigned TRBD1 or TRBD2 (5 bases each). The CDR3 spans 11 residues. The ends were cut back, 6 bases at V and 6 bases at J, with 9 bases in the middle. CDR3 DNA: TGTGCCAGCAGGAGGGGTCGCGAGCAGTACTTC. It yields the protein CASRRGREQYF.

The V gene is TRBV18, the J gene TRBJ1-6; D is perhaps TRBD1 (6 bases). This CDR3 is built from 14 residues. V shed 4 bases and J shed 9 bases, with 13 bases lying between them. The germline CDR1 and CDR2 sequences are KGHSH and LQKENI. The DNA for the CDR3 is TGTGCCAGCTCACGCCAGGGGATTTCTTCACCCCTCCACTTT. Amino acid sequence: CASSRQGISSPLHF.

This clone was recorded once. The chain has TRBV28 and TRBJ2-7; 11 positions match TRBD2. V shed 2 bases, J shed 4 bases, and the junction held 1 base outside the gene matches. The germline V gene encodes CDR1 MDHEN and CDR2 SYDVKM. The CDR3 is made up of 14 amino acids. This CDR3 is CASSLLAGGYEQYF. CDR3 bases: TGTGCCAGCAGTTTACTAGCGGGAGGTTACGAGCAGTACTTC.

The genes are TRBV7-9 and TRBJ2-1; 9 positions match TRBD1. Trimming took 4 bases from V and 5 from J; bases not matched to a gene: 6. Germline V gene sequence: CDR1 SEHNR, CDR2 FQNEAQ (reference sequence). The CDR3 is made up of 15 amino acids. CDR3 region: CASSSPGQGDNEQFF. The DNA for the CDR3 is TGTGCCAGCAGCTCTCCGGGACAGGGAGACAATGAGCAGTTCTTC.

The V call is TRBV6-5, the J call TRBJ2-7, with 10 bases aligning to TRBD2. CDR1 and CDR2 (germline): MNHEY, SVGAGI. Unmatched junction bases numbered 8, after V lost 6 bases and J lost 6 bases. The length of the CDR3 is 14 residues. The CDR3 spells CASRKTSGLGEQYF. CDR3 sequence (DNA): TGTGCCAGCAGGAAGACTAGCGGGTTAGGCGAGCAGTACTTC.

The chain is built from TRBV28 and TRBJ2-1; unclear D gene. CDR1 is MDHEN and CDR2 is SYDVKM in the germline V gene. Trimming cost V 7 bases and J 12 bases, with 22 bases left between them. This CDR3 spans 14 amino acids. In DNA form, the CDR3 reads TGTGCCAGCACCACGCCCGGGTCCACGACGGGGCAGTTCTTC. Translation gives CASTTPGSTTGQFF.

The chain carries TRBV28 and TRBJ2-7; weak D call: TRBD1 (6 bases). V was pared by 6 bases and J by 0 bases, with 21 bases between. Germline V gives CDR1 MDHEN, CDR2 SYDVKM. The CDR3 totals 17 residues. As DNA, the CDR3 is TGTGCCAGCAGCGGTGCTACCTCGGGACAAAGCTCCTACGAGCAGTACTTC. It codes for CASSGATSGQSSYEQYF.

J is TRBJ2-1 and V is TRBV27; possible D gene TRBD2, 6 bases. Trimming removed 4 bases from V and 7 bases from J, with 14 bases in between. CDR3 length equals 14 residues. Germline CDR1 and CDR2: MNHEY and SMNVEV (reference sequence). The CDR3 coding sequence is TGTGCCAGCAGTTCCGCACCGGGGAGGAATGAGCAGTTCTTC. Residues: CASSSAPGRNEQFF.

J is TRBJ2-2 and V is TRBV15, with D tentatively TRBD2 (5 bases). V lost 1 base and J lost 5, with 14 bases in between. The CDR3 runs 16 residues. Per germline, CDR1 LNHNV and CDR2 YYDKDF (reference sequence). CDR3 sequence: CATSRGHSTGTGELFF. In nucleotides, the CDR3 is TGTGCCACCAGCAGAGGGCACAGTACGGGGACCGGGGAGCTGTTTTTT.

The DNA of the CDR3 is TGTGCCAGCAGCCAAGAAATGGGGGGAAGCGGCAATCAGCCCCAGCATTTT. It specifies CASSQEMGGSGNQPQHF. The rearrangement links TRBV4-2 to TRBJ1-5, with a weak D call TRBD1 (5 bases). The germline V and J ends were trimmed by 0 bases and 2 bases, with 14 bases remaining between them. The CDR3 consists of 17 residues. Germline lookup yields CDR1 LGHNA and CDR2 YNFKEQ.

Comment on this clone: The same CDR3 also results from other DNA sequences found in this sample. The J gene is TRBJ2-2, the V gene TRBV7-9, with D uncertain. Trimming removed 3 bases at V and 0 bases at J, with 8 bases between. The CDR3 is made up of 15 amino acids. Germline CDR1 SEHNR, CDR2 FQNEAQ (reference sequence). The CDR3 sequence: CASSLSGTNTGELFF. Written as DNA, the CDR3 is TGTGCCAGCAGCTTGTCGGGCACGAACACCGGGGAGCTGTTTTTT. Based on the CDR3 plus reference TRBV7-9 and TRBJ2-2, the full variable domain is DTGVSQNPRHKITKRGQNVTFRCDPISEHNRLYWYRQTLGQGPEFLTYFQNEAQLEKSRLLSDRFSAERPKGSFSTLEIQRTEQGDSAMYLCASSLSGTNTGELFFGEGSRLTVL.

The chain links TRBV12-5 to TRBJ1-1, with 9 bases aligning to TRBD1. V trimming: 2 bases; J trimming: 7 bases; junction bases outside the gene matches: 5. Germline CDR1 LGHNT, CDR2 FRNRAP. The CDR3 spans 14 residues. The CDR3 sequence is CASGLLGTGREAFF. The CDR3 coding sequence is TGTGCTAGTGGTTTGCTGGGGACAGGGCGTGAAGCTTTCTTT. Full variable domain (rest looked up from reference TRBV12-5 and TRBJ1-1): DARVTQTPRHKVTEMGQEVTMRCQPILGHNTVFWYRQTMMQGLELLAYFRNRAPLDDSGMPKDRFSAEMPDATLATLKIQPSEPRDSAVYFCASGLLGTGREAFFGQGTRLTVV.

The chain joins TRBV11-2 to TRBJ2-2, with D hard to call. The CDR3 loop spans 13 amino acids. V shed 4 bases and J shed 2 bases, with 5 bases lying between them. In germline, CDR1 is SGHAT, CDR2 FQNNGV. CDR3 sequence (DNA): TGTGCCAGCAGCTCCAGAAACACCGGGGAGCTGTTTTTT. Its protein is CASSSRNTGELFF.

V gene TRBV27 combines with J gene TRBJ2-1; 11 nucleotides align to TRBD1. CDR1 and CDR2 from the germline V gene are MNHEY and SMNVEV (reference sequence). The ends lost 5 bases at V and 4 bases at J; junction bases unmatched: 1. The CDR3 totals 14 residues. The CDR3 sequence: CASSGQGAYNEQFF. CDR3 coding DNA: TGTGCCAGCAGTGGACAGGGGGCATACAATGAGCAGTTCTTC.

This chain links TRBV24-1 with TRBJ2-1; TRBD1 aligns across 11 bases. V trimming: 4 bases; J trimming: 5 bases; junction bases outside the gene matches: 6. The CDR3 covers 16 residues. The germline gives CDR1 KGHDR, CDR2 SFDVKD. In DNA form, the CDR3 reads TGTGCCACCAGTGACTCCGGGACAGGGGGAGACAATGAGCAGTTCTTC. It translates to CATSDSGTGGDNEQFF.

J is TRBJ2-4 and V is TRBV9; D not resolved. The CDR3 has 14 amino acids. The germline V gene encodes CDR1 SGDLS and CDR2 YYNGEE. The V end was cut by 3 bases, the J end by 2 bases, with 9 bases between. CDR3 protein: CASSADASKNIQYF. CDR3 sequence (DNA): TGTGCCAGCAGCGCCGACGCATCCAAAAACATTCAGTACTTC.

This sequence joins TRBV27 and TRBJ2-7; D could derive from TRBD1 or TRBD2 (5 bases each). The CDR3 totals 14 residues. Germline CDR1 and CDR2: MNHEY and SMNVEV (reference sequence). Trimming took off 6 bases at V and 3 bases at J, with 15 bases between the two ends. In DNA form, the CDR3 reads TGTGCCAGCAGAGCCCTCGGGACCTTCTACGAGCAGTACTTC. It yields the protein CASRALGTFYEQYF.

The V and J genes are TRBV4-1 and TRBJ2-2; 10 nucleotides agree with TRBD2. J lost 6 bases, V lost 0 bases, and 7 bases had no gene match. Germline values: CDR1 MGHRA, CDR2 YSYEKL. CDR3 size: 17 residues. In DNA form, the CDR3 reads TGCGCCAGCAGCCAAGATGGCAGCGGGAGGGCCGCCGGGGAGCTGTTTTTT. It is translated as CASSQDGSGRAAGELFF.

A few counts support this clone. The junction does not match germline at one end; this may be a read error. This chain connects TRBV9 to TRBJ1-1; D is unresolved. Germline V CDR1 and CDR2: SGDLS, YYNGEE. CDR3 length: 9 amino acids. CDR3 bases: TGTGCCAGCAGCGAAGGACGGGACTTT. It yields the protein CASSEGRDF.